This paragraph reports one T cell receptor beta chain. The target antigen is unknown. Trimming cost V 1 base and J 4 bases; bases outside gene matches: 14. The CDR3 totals 19 residues. CDR1 and CDR2 (germline): SGHTA, FQGNSA. PCR was performed a second time for about 7 to 11 cycles using a sample-barcoded 5' primer and a J-beta primer mix. TCRdb re-analysed the 5' RACE reads in MiXCR, keeping a single row per CDR3 protein. The sample records 1.2 million to 1.5 million distinct CDR3 sequences, about 43% being singletons. Each individual donor underwent a draw of about 9.1 milliliters of peripheral blood. This entry is derived from a study of blood T cells in healthy people across ages. Findings of the study overall: Age advanced and TCR beta diversity per million T cells fell, roughly linearly. When set beside aged donors, long-lived donors presented more naive CD4+ cells and higher diversity. The CMV status of each donor remained undetermined, and this could have confounded shifts in expanded clonotypes.

This TCR was recovered from a woman between 18 and 29 years old in good health. The V and J genes are TRBV7-2 and TRBJ2-5; 11 bases agree with TRBD2. Sequenced input: blood. CDR3 region: CASSLGSRGLAGGVETQYF. In DNA, the CDR3 is TGTGCCAGCAGCTTAGGGAGCAGGGGGCTAGCGGGAGGAGTAGAGACCCAGTACTTC.